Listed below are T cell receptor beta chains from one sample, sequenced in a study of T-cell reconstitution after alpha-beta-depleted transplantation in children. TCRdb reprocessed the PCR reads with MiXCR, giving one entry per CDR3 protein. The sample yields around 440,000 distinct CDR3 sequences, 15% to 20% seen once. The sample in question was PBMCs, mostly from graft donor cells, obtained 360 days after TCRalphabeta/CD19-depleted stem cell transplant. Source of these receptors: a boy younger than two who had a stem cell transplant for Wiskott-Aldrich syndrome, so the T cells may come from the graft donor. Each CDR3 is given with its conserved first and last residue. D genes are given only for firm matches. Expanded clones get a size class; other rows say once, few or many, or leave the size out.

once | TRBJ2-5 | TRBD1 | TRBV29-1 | TGCAGCGTTACGAAGGGGACAGGTTTCCAAGAGACCCAGTACTTC | CSVTKGTGFQETQYF
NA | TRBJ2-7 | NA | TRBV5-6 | TGTGCCAGCAGCTTTGGGGGCCATAACTACGAGCAGTACTTC | CASSFGGHNYEQYF
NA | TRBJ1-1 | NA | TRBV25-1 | TGTGCCAGCAGTGGCCGACTCGAAGCTTTCTTT | CASSGRLEAFF
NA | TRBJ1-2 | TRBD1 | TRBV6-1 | TGTGCCAGCAGCCATCCTGGACAGGGGTATGTGGATGGCTACACCTTC | CASSHPGQGYVDGYTF
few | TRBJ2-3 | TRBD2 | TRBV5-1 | TGCGCCAGCAGCTTGGTGGGACTAGCGAGGGTTGCAGATACGCAGTATTTT | CASSLVGLARVADTQYF
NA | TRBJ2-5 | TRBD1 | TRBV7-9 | TGTGCCAGCAGCCTACGGTACAGGGGGAGCCTCAGGGGGACCCAGTACTTC | CASSLRYRGSLRGTQYF
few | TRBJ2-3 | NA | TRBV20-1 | TGCAGTGCTAGTGATGAGGGGATTAGCACAGATACGCAGTATTTT | CSASDEGISTDTQYF
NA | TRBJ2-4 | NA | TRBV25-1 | TGTGCCAGCAGTGAATTTGTCCTTCGGCCCCAGTACTTC | CASSEFVLRPQYF
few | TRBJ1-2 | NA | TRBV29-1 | TGCAGCGCCGAGCAGGGTTACTATGGCTACACCTTC | CSAEQGYYGYTF
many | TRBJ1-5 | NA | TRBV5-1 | TGCGCCAGCAGCTTGGCCGTCAATCAGCCCCAGCATTTT | CASSLAVNQPQHF
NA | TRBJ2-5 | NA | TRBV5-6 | TGTGCCAGCAGCTTAAGCCCCCGGGGGCAAGAGACCCAGTACTTC | CASSLSPRGQETQYF
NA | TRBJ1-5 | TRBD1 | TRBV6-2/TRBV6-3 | TGTGCCAGCAGGGGACAGGGGCTTCTTCAGCCCCAGCATTTT | CASRGQGLLQPQHF
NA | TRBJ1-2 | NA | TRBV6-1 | TGTGCCAGCAGTCAATCCGGGGGTTCCTATGGCTACACCTTC | CASSQSGGSYGYTF
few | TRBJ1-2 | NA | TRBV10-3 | TGTGCCATCAGTGATCTAGGACAGCGATCTAACTATGGCTACACCTTC | CAISDLGQRSNYGYTF
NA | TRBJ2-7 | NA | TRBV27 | TGTGCCAGCAGTCCTTGGGGGACGGCTTCCTACGAGCAGTACTTC | CASSPWGTASYEQYF
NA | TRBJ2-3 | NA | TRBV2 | TGTGCCAGCAGTGTTTGGGACCGAACCCCCACAGATACGCAGTATTTT | CASSVWDRTPTDTQYF
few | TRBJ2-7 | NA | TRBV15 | TGTGCCACCAGCAAGCGGGACAGCATCTACGAGCAGTACTTC | CATSKRDSIYEQYF
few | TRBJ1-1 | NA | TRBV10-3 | TGTGCCATCAGTGAGTTACCTACTGGGCGAGGGACTGAAGCTTTCTTT | CAISELPTGRGTEAFF
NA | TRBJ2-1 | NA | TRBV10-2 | TGCGCCAGCGGCCTCACCTTTGACTCCCGCTCCTACAATGAGCAGTTCTTC | CASGLTFDSRSYNEQFF
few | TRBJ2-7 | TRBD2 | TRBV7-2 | TGTGCCAGCAGCTTTCTCGCGCGGGCGGGAGGTTACGAGCAGTACTTC | CASSFLARAGGYEQYF
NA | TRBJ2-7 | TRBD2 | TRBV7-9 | TGTGCCAGCGTCGCCGGGACTAAGAGCTCCTACGAGCAGTACTTC | CASVAGTKSSYEQYF
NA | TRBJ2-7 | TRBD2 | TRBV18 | TGTGCCAGCTCACCCGACGGGAGGATGTACGAGCAGTACTTC | CASSPDGRMYEQYF
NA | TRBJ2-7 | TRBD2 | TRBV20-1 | TGCAGTGCTCCACCGGCGGGAGGGCCTAACCACGAGCAGTACTTC | CSAPPAGGPNHEQYF
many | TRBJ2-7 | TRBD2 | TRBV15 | TGTGCCACCAGCCTGACTAGCGGGAGCTCCTACGAGCAGTACTTC | CATSLTSGSSYEQYF
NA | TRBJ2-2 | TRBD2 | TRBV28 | TGTGCCAGCAGTTTATTAGACCCCAGACTAGCGGGGGCTTCTGACACCGGGGAGCTGTTTTTT | CASSLLDPRLAGASDTGELFF
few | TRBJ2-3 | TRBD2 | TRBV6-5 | TGTGCCAGCAGGACTCGACTAGCGGGAGCTGGGGCAGATACGCAGTATTTT | CASRTRLAGAGADTQYF